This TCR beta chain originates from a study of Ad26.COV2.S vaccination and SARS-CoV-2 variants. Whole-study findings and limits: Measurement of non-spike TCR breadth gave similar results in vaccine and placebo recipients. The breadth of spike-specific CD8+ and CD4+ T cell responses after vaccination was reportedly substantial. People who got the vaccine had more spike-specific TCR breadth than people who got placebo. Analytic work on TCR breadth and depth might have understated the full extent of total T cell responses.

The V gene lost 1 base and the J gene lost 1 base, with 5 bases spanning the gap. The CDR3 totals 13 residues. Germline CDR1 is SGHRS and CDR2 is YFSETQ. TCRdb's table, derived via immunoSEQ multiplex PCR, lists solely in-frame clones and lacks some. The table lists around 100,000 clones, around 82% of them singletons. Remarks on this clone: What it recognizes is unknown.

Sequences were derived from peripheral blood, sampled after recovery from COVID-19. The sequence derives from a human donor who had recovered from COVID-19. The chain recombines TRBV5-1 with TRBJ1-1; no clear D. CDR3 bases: TGCGCCAGCAGCTTGAACAAGAACACTGAAGCTTTCTTT. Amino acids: CASSLNKNTEAFF.